This T cell receptor (beta chain) was sequenced for a study of metastatic and nonmetastatic thyroid tumors. This clone is labeled as medium-sized. In the authors' methods: Clinicopathological groups of papillary thyroid cancer showed CDR3 differences that were used to build a distant-metastasis classifier. TCRdb re-called the PCR reads through MiXCR. The V and J calls and clone size come from TCRdb's table, not from the authors' own analysis. The sample lists around 16,000 clones, over 10% occurring once. All patients were treatment-naive before thyroid surgery. The ends were cut back, 6 bases at V and 2 bases at J, with 7 bases in the middle. CDR1 and CDR2 from the germline V gene are ENHRY and SYGVKD. This CDR3 has 13 residues.

The source material was blood. This sequence originates from a female donor with papillary thyroid cancer or a benign thyroid nodule (not recorded which). Some clones in this sample may be carry-over from other donors' samples. The chain has TRBV10-3 and TRBJ2-2; perhaps TRBD2 as D (5 bases). CDR3 nucleotide sequence: TGTGCCATCAGCGGAGGTAACACCGGGGAGCTGTTTTTT. This sequence encodes CAISGGNTGELFF.